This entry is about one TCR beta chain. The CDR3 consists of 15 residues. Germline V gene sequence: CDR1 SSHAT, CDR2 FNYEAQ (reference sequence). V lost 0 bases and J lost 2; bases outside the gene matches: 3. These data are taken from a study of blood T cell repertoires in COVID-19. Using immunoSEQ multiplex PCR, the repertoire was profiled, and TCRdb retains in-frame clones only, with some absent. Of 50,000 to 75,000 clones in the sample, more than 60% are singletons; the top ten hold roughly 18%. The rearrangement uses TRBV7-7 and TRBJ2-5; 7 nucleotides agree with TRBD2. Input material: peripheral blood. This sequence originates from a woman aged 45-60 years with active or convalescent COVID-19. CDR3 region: CASSLAQGGQETQYF. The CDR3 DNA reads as TGTGCCAGCAGCTTAGCGCAGGGAGGGCAAGAGACCCAGTACTTC.